Many counts were recorded for the clone carrying this T cell receptor (beta chain). These data originate in a study of T cells in Graves' hyperthyroidism and ophthalmopathy. From RNA transcripts, TCR beta CDR3 regions were amplified. Primed by the HTBI set, a first-round RT-PCR was run on the TCR CDR3. From the multiplex PCR reads, TCRdb called clonotypes with MiXCR, one entry per CDR3 protein. In the table there are about 400,000 distinct CDR3 sequences, approximately 15% of which are singletons. V was pared by 5 bases and J by 6 bases, with 9 bases of the junction left unmatched. The CDR3 runs 16 residues. CDR1 is MDHEN, CDR2 SYDVKM, per germline.

This TCR came from a woman aged 30 to 39 with Graves' hyperthyroidism. The sample was blood. The chain carries TRBV28 and TRBJ2-1, with 11 bases that match TRBD1. CDR3 in DNA: TGTGCCAGCAGTCTCCACTCCGGGACAGGGGGCAATGAGCAGTTCTTC. It translates to CASSLHSGTGGNEQFF.